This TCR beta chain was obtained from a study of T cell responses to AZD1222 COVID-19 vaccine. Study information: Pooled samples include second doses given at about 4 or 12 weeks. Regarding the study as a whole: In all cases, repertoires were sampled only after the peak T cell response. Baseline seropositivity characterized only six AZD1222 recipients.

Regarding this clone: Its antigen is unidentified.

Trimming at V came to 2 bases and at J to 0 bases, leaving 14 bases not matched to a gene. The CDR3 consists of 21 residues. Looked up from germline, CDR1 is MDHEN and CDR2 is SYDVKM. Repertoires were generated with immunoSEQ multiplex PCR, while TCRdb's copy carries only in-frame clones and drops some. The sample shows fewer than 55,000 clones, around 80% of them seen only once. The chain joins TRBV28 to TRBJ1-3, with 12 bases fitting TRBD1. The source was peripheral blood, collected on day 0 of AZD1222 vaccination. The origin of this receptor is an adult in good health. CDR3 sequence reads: CASSLKLMGTGGRNSGNTIYF. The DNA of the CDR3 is TGTGCCAGCAGTTTAAAGTTAATGGGGACAGGGGGCAGAAACTCTGGAAACACCATATATTTT.